The clone carrying this T cell receptor (beta chain) was picked up many times. Authors of the study amplified TCR beta CDR3 regions from RNA transcripts. First-round RT-PCR with HTBI primers amplified the TCR CDR3 region. TCRdb passed the multiplex PCR reads through MiXCR, listing each CDR3 protein once. The sample includes 300,000 to 350,000 distinct CDR3 sequences, about a sixth seen only once; the top ten take 15% to 19%. V dropped 5 bases and J dropped 4 bases, with 12 bases sitting between them. Germline V gene sequence: CDR1 LNHDA, CDR2 SQIVND (reference sequence). CDR3 length equals 15 residues. This record comes from a study of T cells in Graves' hyperthyroidism and ophthalmopathy.

The rearrangement joins TRBV19 to TRBJ2-6; D unresolved. This clonotype originated in a woman between 40 and 55 years old with Graves' ophthalmopathy. Input material: blood. The CDR3 nucleotides read TGTGCCAGTAGTCCCGGTGCGACGGGGGCCAACGTCCTGACTTTC. Its protein is CASSPGATGANVLTF.